Sequencing of this TCR beta chain was carried out in a study of T cell responses to AZD1222 COVID-19 vaccine. Comments on this clone: No antigen is known for it.

TCRdb's copy holds only in-frame clones and misses some; the assay was immunoSEQ multiplex PCR. This table has approximately 140,000 clones, roughly 90% appearing once. General study findings and limits: Epitopes outside B.1.351 and B.1.1.7 mutated regions reportedly drew nearly half of spike TCRs. The sample set comprised mostly white British donors with more females, and clonal diversity was possibly underestimated. At baseline, seropositivity was found in only six or seven AZD1222 recipients.

This CDR3 comprises 13 residues. In germline, CDR1 is MNHNY, CDR2 SVGAGI (reference sequence). The ends were cut back, 2 bases at V and 15 bases at J, with 17 bases in the middle. This TCR was recovered from an adult in good health. V is TRBV6-6 and J is TRBJ2-1; D may correspond to TRBD1 or TRBD2 (5 bases each). This material consisted of peripheral blood, taken on day 0 of AZD1222 vaccination. The CDR3 sequence: CASSYGVSSGGFF. Written as DNA, the CDR3 is TGTGCCAGCAGTTACGGTGTGTCTAGTGGGGGGTTCTTC.